This TCR beta chain was sequenced in a study of Ad26.COV2.S vaccination and SARS-CoV-2 variants. Study at large: Participants got Ad26.COV2.S intramuscularly, once or twice 56 days apart.

Regarding treatment: 15 to 20 received Ad26.COV2.S at low or high dose, single or two shots; roughly five received placebo; per-sample allocation not given. Following the first vaccine or placebo injection, samples were taken on day 63. Repertoires were generated with immunoSEQ multiplex PCR, while TCRdb's copy carries only in-frame clones and drops some. The table records some 330,000 clones, roughly nine tenths of them present only once. Notes on this clone: What it recognizes is unknown.

The study's findings and limits: Researchers reported similar non-spike TCR breadth in vaccine and placebo recipients.

Source: peripheral blood, taken in a trial of Ad26.COV2.S vaccine versus placebo. The sequence was obtained from a person between 18 and 65 years old who received the Ad26.COV2.S COVID-19 vaccine or a placebo.

The CDR3 reads CATRGGRRTEAFF. The DNA for the CDR3 is TGTGCCACCCGGGGGGGAAGGCGAACTGAAGCTTTCTTT. The chain carries TRBV27 and TRBJ1-1, with a possible D match to TRBD1 (5 bases). This CDR3 is 13 amino acids long. CDR1 and CDR2 from the germline V gene are MNHEY and SMNVEV (reference sequence). V lost 10 bases to trimming and J lost 5 bases, with 17 bases between them.